A selection of T cell receptor beta chains follows, all from one sample in a study of graft-versus-host responses after intestinal transplantation. Assay used: immunoSEQ multiplex PCR; TCRdb lists only in-frame clones, some missing. There are some 82,000 clones in the sample; more than 75% occur only once, and around 7.8% lies in the top ten. These receptors lack a known antigen. Sequences were derived from unstimulated CD8+ T cells sorted from spleen or lymph node cells, sampled before transplant. Every receptor here comes from a human donor who was the organ donor for an intestinal transplant. The CDR3 runs from the conserved cysteine through the conserved F or W.

V gene: TRBV28
CDR3 protein: CASSSKPWFGVRGATNEKLFF

V gene: TRBV6-1
CDR3 protein: CASSDRDTGELFF

V gene: TRBV15
CDR3 protein: CATSRENNQPQHF

V gene: TRBV5-1
CDR3 protein: CASSLVSGVENTEAFF

V gene: TRBV5-5
CDR3 protein: CASSFRIGENTEAFF

V gene: TRBV19
CDR3 protein: CASSRTRNNIDTQYF

V gene: TRBV4-1
CDR3 protein: CASSPPASGGFQNEQFF

V gene: TRBV7-9
CDR3 protein: CASSLFLVSGNTIYF

V gene: TRBV30
CDR3 protein: CAWTPGTVGTEAFF

V gene: TRBV19
CDR3 protein: CATSFAMGLYEQFF

V gene: TRBV7-2
CDR3 protein: CASSWAGSDYTF

V gene: TRBV19
CDR3 protein: CASSSGTLTSYEQYF

V gene: TRBV5-6
CDR3 protein: CASSLSGAPTEAFF

V gene: TRBV30
CDR3 protein: CAWRDSLNTEAFF

V gene: TRBV19
CDR3 protein: CASGQLRGSNYGYTF

V gene: TRBV2
CDR3 protein: CASILGTGAYEQYF

V gene: TRBV19
CDR3 protein: CASSPRDRATEAFF

V gene: TRBV9
CDR3 protein: CASRGTGENEKLFF

V gene: TRBV15
CDR3 protein: CATSIYAGNQETQYF

V gene: TRBV27
CDR3 protein: CASSLYSEGTIQYF

V gene: TRBV19
CDR3 protein: CASSSLDRAIINTEAFF

V gene: TRBV4-2
CDR3 protein: CASSQTAGGPYNEQFF

V gene: TRBV9
CDR3 protein: CASSPRGGSNEQFF

V gene: TRBV27
CDR3 protein: CASSFAGAGSYNEQFF

V gene: TRBV9
CDR3 protein: CASSVEARAYGYTF

V gene: TRBV11-2
CDR3 protein: CASTMGTGFYGYTF

V gene: TRBV19
CDR3 protein: CASTRQVNEKLFF

V gene: TRBV27
CDR3 protein: CASSPNRVSGYGYTF

V gene: TRBV27
CDR3 protein: CASSPIGQGSSYNSPLHF

V gene: TRBV6-5
CDR3 protein: CASSYAPNNEQFF

V gene: TRBV7-2
CDR3 protein: CASSSVGTSGETQYF

V gene: TRBV7-9
CDR3 protein: CASSLRSESSYNSPLHF

V gene: TRBV27
CDR3 protein: CASSLGHTQYF